This paragraph reports one TCR beta chain. This clonotype was recorded at least ten times. The antigen this receptor binds is unknown. It has no much larger one-base neighbor in the sample; base qualities were not kept. According to the study, the label for this sample's time point signals: newly diagnosed GD, antithyroid drugs for less than 3 months. RNA was extracted from PBMCs in TRIzol for both TCR sequencing and RNA sequencing. The diagnosis of Graves' disease followed American Thyroid Association guidelines. Patients for the study were recruited at an endocrinology department in Xi'an, China. Each patient gave about 8.1 milliliters of peripheral blood, collected in an EDTA anticoagulant tube. PBMCs were isolated by Ficoll Paque Plus density gradient separation without further T cell sorting. An Agilent 2100 Bioanalyzer and agarose gel were used to assess RNA quality, and a NanoDrop 2000 was used to measure RNA concentration.

Library generation was performed with multiplex PCR. TCRdb shows the sequencer as Illumina HiSeq 4000. To build TCR beta libraries, CDR3 regions were amplified by Arm-PCR using iRepertoire HTBI primers. Before sequencing, the PCR products underwent gel purification. The original pipeline was this. A total of 62 TRBV and 14 TRBJ segments were identified across samples and were used for gene usage analysis of CDR3 amino acid clonotypes. Filtered high-quality paired reads were merged into contigs using COPE and FqMerger. BLAST was used to align contigs to the IMGT TRBV, TRBD and TRBJ reference genes, and CDR3 was defined following IMGT. Clonotypes above 0.1% frequency were classified as highly expanded clones. Repertoire diversity was measured by Shannon entropy, and V-J evenness by the Gini coefficient. A clonotype found in more than one individual was treated as public. The public reads were run again by TCRdb, first through fastp at Q25 and then through MiXCR, and only productive beta chains were kept. One record per CDR3 amino acid sequence lists the most common genes and DNA. None of the V and J calls come from the authors' own analysis; TCRdb made them. Counted in this sample were approximately 400,000 distinct CDR3 sequences; around 16% of them appeared once. Clones ranked in the top ten supply under 9% of the sample.

This record belongs to a study of regulatory T cells in long-lasting Graves disease (dated by TCRdb to 2020 to 2022). About the full investigation: In the newly diagnosed Graves' disease group, patients had been taking antithyroid drugs for less than 3 months. This study used TCR sequencing and RNA sequencing of peripheral blood to compare persistent Graves' disease patients against newly diagnosed Graves' disease patients. The study took place in China and was registered as a clinical trial. A total of roughly 35 samples underwent TCR sequencing, from about 13 patients with persistent Graves' disease and 20 or so patients with newly diagnosed Graves' disease.

V is cut by 0 bases and J by 5 bases, and the space between the germline ends is 8 bases. Taken from cysteine to phenylalanine, the CDR3 has 14 residues. Left in the record is the CDR3 DNA by itself, 42 bases read in frame from the first base. What the study reported, not specific to this receptor: As a limitation, the authors acknowledged that the small sample size may reduce accuracy. Because the primary lesion, thyroid tissue, could not be accessed, the study looked at peripheral blood alone. Lower TCR Shannon entropy and fewer highly expanded clones were observed in persistent Graves' disease patients than in newly diagnosed patients, which suggested clonal expansion. A larger number of public clonotypes was shared among persistent patients (2,741) than among newly diagnosed patients (around 970). TRBV28, TRBJ1-2 and TRBJ2-5 were preferentially used in persistent disease, while TRBV20-1 and TRBJ2-1 were favored in newly diagnosed disease. Sequencing and analysis were restricted to the TCR beta chain.

These same data were also listed under a study on T cells in Graves' hyperthyroidism and ophthalmopathy. According to the second study: Stable Graves' hyperthyroidism was defined as no progression to ophthalmopathy during 18 months of follow-up. Hyperthyroidism patients were newly diagnosed, had a disease duration of under 2 months, and were aged 18 to 65 years. Patients with uncontrolled infections, other autoimmune diseases, pregnancy or lactation were excluded. Diagnoses relied on clinical symptoms, serum thyroxine and TRAb, thyroid ultrasound and orbital computed tomography. The TCR CDR3 was subjected to a first round of RT-PCR using the HTBI primer set and the Qiagen OneStep RT-PCR kit. Most expanded thyroid clonotypes (frequency above 0.001) were also found in blood, which suggests that blood repertoires may mirror thyroid immune responses. In cross-validation, a model built on a 13 V-J signature told ophthalmopathy apart from stable hyperthyroidism with 87.88% sensitivity and roughly 83% specificity, and in testing the same model reached 80%/75%. During validation, the model predicted progression to ophthalmopathy a median of approximately 6.5 months ahead of onset, with around 71% sensitivity and about 72% specificity. TCR V-J signatures able to tell the groups apart were searched for in a discovery cohort of approximately 95 patients, of whom more than 40 had Graves' ophthalmopathy and 55 to 60 had stable Graves' hyperthyroidism. Whether ophthalmopathy could be predicted prospectively was tested in an independent validation cohort made up of roughly 19 hyperthyroidism patients plus 17 patients who later progressed to ophthalmopathy. The roughly 99 discovery patients were divided at random into training and test sets in a 7:3 ratio. In addition, the study compared T-cell repertoires in thyroid tissue and in blood from roughly 6 Graves' hyperthyroidism patients. Following sampling, methimazole starting at 30 mg daily was given to hyperthyroidism patients, and high-dose intravenous methylprednisolone was given to ophthalmopathy patients. A second multiplex PCR round built the libraries, followed by size selection and purification. Libraries were sequenced paired-end with 100 bp reads on an Illumina HiSeq2000. SOAPnuke was used to process the raw data, removing reads that contained adapters or uncalled bases, had a mean Phred below 15, or lacked an exact match to the constant primer or identifier. High-quality paired reads were merged using COPE v1.2.5, and each unique nucleotide sequence was defined as a clonotype. MiTCR v1.1 was used to align clonotypes to the IMGT TRBV, TRBD and TRBJ reference segments. The analysis was restricted to V-J combinations with a frequency above 0.0001, which together covered over 99% of the repertoires. The TCS score was defined as F50 (clonal expansion) divided by E x V (chaos), with BLOSUM62-based TCRdist calculated between CDR3 peptides within each V-J. Welch's t-statistics and random forest reduced roughly 530 V-J features to 13, which were used in a naive Bayes classifier (R e1071). No statistical method was used to fix the sample size in advance, and group allocation was not hidden from the investigators. The paper reports TCR Vbeta CDR3 sequencing of roughly 140 peripheral blood samples: 40 or so ophthalmopathy, fewer than 80 hyperthyroidism and around 17 progressor patients.

Recombination connected TRBV12-3 or TRBV12-4 to TRBJ1-5, with no confidently assigned D gene. The receptor's source is a woman aged 40 to 50 with Graves disease. Donor details come from another sample of the same person, matched by shared clones. The sample was peripheral blood mononuclear cells (PBMCs), taken at new diagnosis, from a patient treated with antithyroid drugs. Here is the DNA: TGTGCCAGCAGTTTAGCAGGGTTTCATCAGCCCCAGCATTTT. This sequence encodes CASSLAGFHQPQHF.